These T cell receptor beta chains were read from a single sample in a study of blood T cell repertoires in COVID-19. Only in-frame clones appear in the TCRdb table, and some are missing; sequencing was by immunoSEQ multiplex PCR. The sample includes about 160,000 clones, around nine tenths of them seen just once. The specimen was peripheral blood. The receptors here all came from an older woman with COVID-19, enrolled during active disease. The CDR3 runs from the conserved cysteine through the conserved F or W. Each record gives: clone size, D gene, J gene, V gene, CDR3 protein, CDR3 DNA. The D gene is left open where the match is weak. The size field is filled for only some rows; it gives once, few, many or a size class.

size: .; D: .; J: TRBJ2-1; V: TRBV15; CDR3: CATSRDSSSYNEQFF; DNA: TGTGCCACCAGCAGAGACTCCAGCTCCTACAATGAGCAGTTCTTC
size: once; D: TRBD1; J: TRBJ1-1; V: TRBV29-1; CDR3: CSVVRRQGATEAFF; DNA: TGCAGCGTAGTGAGAAGACAGGGGGCGACTGAAGCTTTCTTT
size: .; D: .; J: TRBJ2-3; V: TRBV30; CDR3: CAWSGGAHTQYF; DNA: TGTGCCTGGAGTGGGGGAGCTCATACGCAGTATTTT
size: .; D: TRBD1; J: TRBJ1-5; V: TRBV10-3; CDR3: CAIGTGDSNQPQHF; DNA: TGTGCCATCGGGACAGGGGACAGCAATCAGCCCCAGCATTTT
size: .; D: TRBD1; J: TRBJ1-3; V: TRBV28; CDR3: CASSSGTVKGNTIYF; DNA: TGTGCCAGCAGTTCCGGGACAGTGAAGGGAAACACCATATATTTT
size: .; D: .; J: TRBJ2-1; V: TRBV5-1; CDR3: CASSSPWRGEQFF; DNA: TGCGCCAGCAGCTCCCCCTGGAGGGGTGAGCAGTTCTTC
size: .; D: TRBD2; J: TRBJ2-3; V: TRBV11-2; CDR3: CASSFSGGAWKTQYF; DNA: TGTGCCAGCAGCTTTAGCGGGGGGGCTTGGAAAACGCAGTATTTT
size: .; D: TRBD1; J: TRBJ2-7; V: TRBV11-2; CDR3: CASSSGTGRYEQYF; DNA: TGTGCCAGCAGCTCCGGGACAGGGCGCTACGAGCAGTACTTC
size: once; D: .; J: TRBJ1-5; V: TRBV19; CDR3: CASSDRWQPQHF; DNA: TGTGCCAGTAGCGACAGGTGGCAGCCCCAGCATTTT
size: .; D: .; J: TRBJ1-4; V: TRBV10-3; CDR3: CAISENRPNEKLFF; DNA: TGTGCCATCAGTGAGAACAGGCCTAATGAAAAACTGTTTTTT
size: .; D: .; J: TRBJ1-1; V: TRBV5-5; CDR3: CASSFSWANTEAFF; DNA: TGTGCCAGCAGCTTTTCATGGGCCAACACTGAAGCTTTCTTT
size: .; D: TRBD2; J: TRBJ2-7; V: TRBV5-1; CDR3: CASRSSGGSYEQYF; DNA: TGCGCCAGCAGATCGAGCGGGGGGTCCTACGAGCAGTACTTC
size: .; D: .; J: TRBJ2-3; V: TRBV28; CDR3: CASSLFYRSSDTQYF; DNA: TGTGCCAGCAGTTTATTTTACCGCAGTTCAGATACGCAGTATTTT
size: .; D: .; J: TRBJ1-4; V: TRBV5-1; CDR3: CASSRGNNEKLFF; DNA: TGCGCCAGCAGTCGGGGAAATAATGAAAAACTGTTTTTT
size: .; D: .; J: TRBJ2-3; V: TRBV5-1; CDR3: CASSLDVIDTDTQYF; DNA: TGCGCCAGCAGCTTGGATGTAATAGACACAGATACGCAGTATTTT
size: .; D: TRBD1; J: TRBJ1-5; V: TRBV5-1; CDR3: CASSLESGGTQPQHF; DNA: TGCGCCAGCAGCTTGGAATCAGGGGGGACTCAGCCCCAGCATTTT
size: .; D: TRBD1; J: TRBJ1-4; V: TRBV10-3; CDR3: CAISGGTGNRADEKLFF; DNA: TGTGCCATCAGTGGGGGGACAGGGAACCGTGCGGACGAAAAACTGTTTTTT
size: .; D: TRBD1; J: TRBJ2-7; V: TRBV28; CDR3: CASRTQGIQYEQYF; DNA: TGTGCCAGCAGGACACAGGGGATCCAATACGAGCAGTACTTC
size: .; D: TRBD1; J: TRBJ2-3; V: TRBV29-1; CDR3: CSVEAPLQGAVDTQYF; DNA: TGCAGCGTTGAGGCCCCCCTACAGGGGGCGGTAGATACGCAGTATTTT
size: .; D: TRBD1; J: TRBJ1-1; V: TRBV18; CDR3: CASSPRAGGHTEAFF; DNA: TGTGCCAGCTCACCAAGGGCAGGGGGTCACACTGAAGCTTTCTTT
size: .; D: TRBD1; J: TRBJ2-4; V: TRBV19; CDR3: CASSIQGVVNIQYF; DNA: TGTGCCAGTAGTATTCAGGGGGTGGTGAACATTCAGTACTTC
size: .; D: TRBD2; J: TRBJ2-7; V: TRBV5-1; CDR3: CASGPRAGGIYEQYF; DNA: TGCGCCAGCGGCCCAAGGGCGGGGGGCATCTACGAGCAGTACTTC
size: .; D: .; J: TRBJ1-1; V: TRBV3-1/TRBV3-2; CDR3: CASSQRQVGTEAFF; DNA: TGTGCCAGCAGCCAGAGACAGGTGGGCACTGAAGCTTTCTTT
size: .; D: TRBD1; J: TRBJ1-2; V: TRBV24-1; CDR3: CATSDYRGNGYTF; DNA: TGTGCCACCAGTGACTACAGGGGGAATGGCTACACCTTC
size: .; D: TRBD2; J: TRBJ2-7; V: TRBV2; CDR3: CASLPVGLAGPSYF; DNA: TGTGCCAGCCTCCCAGTGGGACTAGCGGGTCCCAGTTACTTC
size: .; D: TRBD1; J: TRBJ2-2; V: TRBV7-9; CDR3: CASSEDRVHTGELFF; DNA: TGTGCCAGCAGCGAAGACAGGGTTCACACCGGGGAGCTGTTTTTT
size: .; D: TRBD1; J: TRBJ2-7; V: TRBV27; CDR3: CASPEGGTGCF; DNA: TGTGCCAGCCCAGAGGGGGGGACAGGGTGCTTC
size: .; D: .; J: TRBJ1-6; V: TRBV25-1; CDR3: CASSEGQSRESPLHF; DNA: TGTGCCAGCAGTGAAGGACAGTCCCGAGAATCACCCCTCCACTTT
size: .; D: TRBD1; J: TRBJ1-3; V: TRBV5-1; CDR3: CASSPAGQGNTIYF; DNA: TGCGCCAGCAGCCCCGCGGGACAGGGAAACACCATATATTTT
size: .; D: TRBD1; J: TRBJ2-7; V: TRBV5-6; CDR3: CASSGGQAPYEQYF; DNA: TGTGCCAGCAGCGGGGGACAGGCGCCCTACGAGCAGTACTTC
size: .; D: .; J: TRBJ2-3; V: TRBV15; CDR3: CATSREAGMVADTQYF; DNA: TGTGCCACCAGCAGAGAGGCAGGGATGGTAGCAGATACGCAGTATTTT
size: .; D: .; J: TRBJ2-5; V: TRBV9; CDR3: CASSVGAGRGQETQYF; DNA: TGTGCCAGCAGCGTAGGTGCGGGGAGGGGGCAAGAGACCCAGTACTTC
size: .; D: .; J: TRBJ2-2; V: TRBV27; CDR3: CASSLFSTGELFF; DNA: TGTGCCAGCAGTTTATTCTCGACCGGGGAGCTGTTTTTT
size: .; D: TRBD1; J: TRBJ2-1; V: TRBV5-1; CDR3: CASSPGTGGHEQFF; DNA: TGCGCCAGCAGTCCCGGGACAGGGGGTCATGAGCAGTTCTTC
size: .; D: .; J: TRBJ1-1; V: TRBV5-4; CDR3: CASSLVKGEAFF; DNA: TGTGCCAGCAGCTTGGTCAAGGGGGAAGCTTTCTTT
size: .; D: .; J: TRBJ1-6; V: TRBV3-1/TRBV3-2; CDR3: CASSQVQGYNSPLHF; DNA: TGTGCCAGCAGCCAAGTTCAGGGCTATAATTCACCCCTCCACTTT
size: .; D: .; J: TRBJ2-5; V: TRBV9; CDR3: CASSPYGSQETQYF; DNA: TGTGCCAGCAGCCCCTATGGGAGCCAAGAGACCCAGTACTTC